The rows below give T cell receptor beta chains drawn from one sample of a study of blood T cells in healthy people across ages. From the 5' RACE reads, TCRdb called clonotypes with MiXCR, one entry per CDR3 protein. The sample has 550,000 to 650,000 distinct CDR3 sequences; approximately 30% are singletons. The sequencing input was blood. The receptors come from an elderly woman in good health. CDR3s include the opening cysteine and the closing phenylalanine or tryptophan.

v_call	cdr3_aa
TRBV6-5	CASRASGLATDTQYF
TRBV4-2	CASSARPGPDQPQHF
TRBV9	CASSVAEMDIYEQYF
TRBV27	CASSLSGEQYF
TRBV7-2	CASSLGQGWSYEQYF
TRBV5-1	CASSLIRGGASETQYF
TRBV5-6	CASSASGLAGGYTDTQYF
TRBV7-3	CASSQTGWGGYTF
TRBV7-2	CASSLGTGGNSGNTIYF
TRBV7-8	CASSLGTRGSTDTQYF
TRBV9	CASSAGDRVGYGYTF
TRBV12-3/TRBV12-4	CASTQSGGNQETQYF
TRBV20-1	CSAFKRGGLNEQYF
TRBV6-1	CASSDETGSGGYTF
TRBV6-5	CASSDPELTAEAFF
TRBV7-9	CASSVGQGARWGYTF
TRBV6-2/TRBV6-3	CATGETNEKLFF
TRBV24-1	CTTSETGTSFEQFF
TRBV6-5	CASSYSKTGRGYTF
TRBV3-1	CASSHRGRTYEQYF
TRBV29-1	CSVIEDGYTF
TRBV7-2	CASSLGAGGAPYGYTF
TRBV27	CASSSFYSPETATSYGYTF
TRBV5-4	CASKPPTGDTEAFF
TRBV12-3/TRBV12-4	CASSLPGGAGEKLFF
TRBV20-1	CSAMELNKNIQYF
TRBV14	CASSRDRYGYTF
TRBV15	CATSSYNEQYF